This T cell receptor beta chain originates from a study of cytomegalovirus exposure and HLA in healthy donors. Of note for this clone: Its target is unknown.

Sequenced by immunoSEQ multiplex PCR; TCRdb stores in-frame clones only, minus some. The sample has about 56,000 clones; just over 90% are singletons. General observations from the study: Among TCR beta chains, those listed as cytomegalovirus-associated numbered 164.

V lost 5 bases, J lost 3 bases, and 8 bases stayed unmatched. The germline V gene has CDR1 SEHNR and CDR2 FQNEAQ (reference sequence). CDR3 length equals 16 residues. The V and J genes are TRBV7-9 and TRBJ2-7; 12 nucleotides agree with TRBD2. Sequences were obtained from PBMCs. This clonotype was obtained from a woman aged 18-30 years in good health and CMV-seropositive. Here the CDR3 reads CASSQTASGGVYEQYF. CDR3 bases: TGTGCCAGCAGCCAGACCGCTAGCGGGGGGGTCTACGAGCAGTACTTC.